The T cell receptor beta chain described here comes from a study of beta chain features in type 1 diabetes listed by TCRdb under 2018. Regarding the research as a whole: Patients and healthy donors did not differ in mean age, gender distribution, total cell number or subset yield. The study compared the TCRB repertoires of sorted circulating CD4+ T cell subsets in recently diagnosed type 1 diabetes patients with those in matched healthy donors. A total of roughly 100 million sorted cells were examined across all samples, and RNA yield correlated strongly with the number of cells per subset. Regulatory and stem cell-like memory subsets were obtained from only 8 patients and about 8 healthy donors, while naive and central memory subsets were obtained from all 30 or so donors.

The entire amount of isolated RNA was reverse transcribed using the High Capacity cDNA Reverse Transcription Kit, so the sequenced TCRB transcripts were expressed ones. Deep immunoSEQ sequencing was applied to naive, central memory and regulatory T cell samples, giving an average of roughly 3.6 million total reads per sample. Sorted cells were lysed in RLT buffer and RNA was extracted with DNase-treated RNeasy Micro or Mini kits, depending on cell number. To prevent cross-contamination, every cell subset was processed on its own, while patient and healthy donor samples were processed together. The immunoSEQ multiplex PCR was used to amplify TCRB sequences from cDNA, generating 87-bp fragments that spanned the CDR3 region. Sequencing of the amplicons was done on the Illumina HiSeq platform. The source study handled its data this way. Synthetic template baselines were used to correct PCR bias computationally, reads within Hamming distance 2 were collapsed together, and singletons that could not be merged were discarded. Reads were aligned to IMGT to assign V, D and J genes, CDR3 length, and insertions or deletions at six rearrangement sites. Within each subset, clonotype counts were normalized to sorted cell number, and only after that were true diversity and Gini coefficients computed with the tcR R package. The overlap coefficient, calculated on TCRB nucleotide sequences, was used to quantify repertoire sharing. TCRdb holds this immuneACCESS table with in-frame rearrangements only. Some clones are missing; in checked studies, unresolved V genes explain under half, and the rest has no known cause. D and trimming were read from the DNA, whereas the V and J calls and clone size are those reported in that table. This sample gives about 240,000 clones in total; about 30% of them show up just once. Together, the top ten hold roughly 4% of the sample.

Findings and caveats that apply to the study as a whole: Shorter templates might be favored by PCR, yet because patient and control samples were amplified and corrected together, any such skew would affect both groups equally. At VDJ recombination sites, type 1 diabetes patients had fewer insertions and more deleted nucleotides, which implies abnormalities in thymic rearrangement. The naive, central memory and regulatory TCRB repertoires appeared to resemble one another more closely among patients than among healthy donors. HLA sub-analyses involved small numbers of individuals, so any influence of HLA type on TCRB rearrangement remained unresolved. Because cDNA rather than genomic DNA was sequenced, highly expressing activated cells could have been over-represented, although no difference in activation and CD3 levels was found between groups. In all four CD4+ subsets, TCRB CDR3 length was moderately but significantly shorter in type 1 diabetes patients.

From the germline V gene, CDR1 is SGHAT and CDR2 is FQNNGV. The CDR3 runs 14 amino acids, cysteine and phenylalanine included. Only the CDR3 DNA stays, 42 bases, in frame from base 1. The germline V end is reduced by 1 base and the J end by 3 bases; junction bases left unmatched: 3. A single peripheral blood draw of about 120 mL on average was collected from each donor into heparinised tubes. Naive, central memory, regulatory and stem cell-like memory CD4+ T cells were sorted on a BD FACSAria II using a panel including CD45RO, CCR7, CD25, CD127, CD95 and CD27. A purity above 98% was achieved for all sorted populations. PBMCs were isolated immediately by Lymphoprep density gradient centrifugation and stained directly without culture. To minimize batch effects, samples were stained and sorted in pairs, one healthy donor with one patient per experiment. This clone has at least ten counts. Its target antigen remains unknown. Base-call qualities are not available, and no considerably larger clone is one nucleotide away. Other DNA sequences in the sample encode the same CDR3.

This TCR derives from a man in his thirties or forties in good health. Sequenced material: central memory CD4+ T cells from blood. The sequence is built from TRBV11-2 and TRBJ2-7; the central 7 bases match TRBD1. The CDR3 is CASSLVAGGYEQYF. The nucleotides read TGTGCCAGCAGCTTAGTAGCAGGGGGCTACGAGCAGTACTTC.